This entry lists 30 T cell receptor beta chains sequenced from one sample in a study of OX40 agonist ivuxolimab in advanced cancers. The library was prepared using the immunoSEQ multiplex PCR assay. Entries here come from immuneACCESS through TCRdb and include only in-frame sequences with V and J called. Some clones fail to appear in such tables; in the studies checked, an unresolved V gene covers under half of the shortfall, and the cause of the remainder is unknown. The sample table shows about 42,000 clones, and 80% to 90% are seen once. 6% of the sample comes from the top ten. This sample comprised CD4+ or CD8+ T cells sorted from blood, obtained in a trial of the OX40 agonist ivuxolimab. The receptors come from an adult with an advanced solid tumor such as melanoma, head and neck, liver or kidney cancer.

This chain joins TRBV19 and TRBJ2-5, with 8 bases fitting TRBD1. This CDR3 spans 18 amino acids. The J segment lost 4 bases and the V segment lost 1 base, leaving 14 bases of the junction unmatched. The germline CDR1 and CDR2 sequences are LNHDA and SQIVND (reference sequence). DNA of the CDR3: TGTGCCAGTAGTATAGGGGGCTGGACAGGGTCAAGGGGAGAGACCCAGTACTTC. Its protein product is CASSIGGWTGSRGETQYF.

The chain carries TRBV28 and TRBJ2-1, with D perhaps TRBD1 or TRBD2 (5 bases each). The CDR3 loop spans 16 amino acids. Trimming left V 3 bases short and J 2 bases short, with 14 bases between. Germline V gene data show CDR1 as MDHEN and CDR2 as SYDVKM. CDR3 sequence (DNA): TGTGCCAGCAGTTTCGGGACGGGATGGGCCTACAATGAGCAGTTCTTC. Amino acids: CASSFGTGWAYNEQFF.

This rearrangement joins TRBV30 to TRBJ2-1; 13 nucleotides agree with TRBD2. The CDR3 contains 13 residues. The germline V gene encodes CDR1 GTSNPN and CDR2 SVGIG (reference sequence). The junction had 2 bases not matched to a gene; V was cut back by 4 bases and J by 8 bases. Written as DNA, the CDR3 is TGTGCCTGGAAGGGACTAGCGGGACATGAGCAGTTCTTC. It yields the protein CAWKGLAGHEQFF. The full variable domain, in which reference TRBV30 and TRBJ2-1 provide the parts outside the CDR3, is SQTIHQWPATLVQPVGSPLSLECTVEGTSNPNLYWYRQAAGRGLQLLFYSVGIGQISSEVPQNLSASRPQDRQFILSSKKLLLSDSGFYLCAWKGLAGHEQFFGPGTRLTVL.

The chain joins TRBV5-1 to TRBJ2-3; unclear D gene. Between the trimmed V and J ends, which lost 6 bases and 2 bases, there was a span of 13 bases. CDR1 is SGHRS and CDR2 is YFSETQ in the germline V gene. This CDR3 has 14 residues. This CDR3 reads CASKAAGYTDTQYF. In DNA form, the CDR3 reads TGCGCCAGCAAGGCCGCAGGCTACACAGATACGCAGTATTTT.

The chain couples TRBV28 to TRBJ2-3; the D is unclear. V lost 1 base, J lost 0 bases, and 8 bases lay in between. Per germline, CDR1 MDHEN and CDR2 SYDVKM. The CDR3 consists of 15 residues. CDR3 loop: CASSLLAASTDTQYF. The CDR3 DNA is TGTGCCAGCAGTTTATTAGCCGCTAGCACAGATACGCAGTATTTT.

The chain has TRBV4-1 and TRBJ2-1, with 7 bases matching TRBD1. This CDR3 is built from 16 residues. J lost 8 bases, V lost 4 bases, and 14 bases had no gene match. Germline assignment: CDR1 MGHRA and CDR2 YSYEKL. The CDR3 loop is CASSRQKRQGRDEQFF. In DNA, the CDR3 is TGCGCCAGCAGCCGCCAAAAACGACAGGGTAGGGATGAGCAGTTCTTC.

The chain joins TRBV9 to TRBJ2-5; D call uncertain. The CDR3 contains 14 residues. Trimming took 0 bases from V and 2 from J, leaving 8 bases between them. CDR1 is SGDLS, CDR2 YYNGEE, per germline. The CDR3 here is CASSVGWVQETQYF. The DNA of the CDR3 is TGTGCCAGCAGCGTAGGGTGGGTTCAAGAGACCCAGTACTTC.

The genes are TRBV11-3 and TRBJ2-7, with D perhaps matching TRBD1 or TRBD2 (5 bases each). The CDR3 consists of 15 residues. The germline CDR1 and CDR2 sequences are SGHNT and YENEEA. V was cut by 4 bases and J by 3 bases, with 16 bases left in between. In DNA form, the CDR3 reads TGTGCCAGCAGCTCGTCTTCTCAGGGACGCTACGAGCAGTACTTC. Translating gives CASSSSSQGRYEQYF.

The chain uses TRBV7-2 and TRBJ1-2; D might be TRBD1 (6 bases). Germline loops: CDR1 SGHTA, CDR2 FQGNSA. With 5 bases removed from V and 7 bases from J, the gap between germline ends came to 20 bases. CDR3 length: 15 residues. CDR3 residues: CASSPRRTQGGGYTF. The CDR3 region has the DNA TGTGCCAGCAGCCCCCGGCGGACACAGGGAGGTGGCTACACCTTC.

This chain's CDR3 is CASNRRDAMVDEQFF. The CDR3 nucleotides read TGTGCCAGCAATCGGCGGGATGCGATGGTGGATGAGCAGTTCTTC. The gene calls are TRBV9 and TRBJ2-1, with a possible D match to TRBD2 (6 bases). This CDR3 region has 15 residues. The V gene lost 6 bases and the J gene lost 8 bases, with 21 bases spanning the gap. Germline CDR1 is SGDLS and CDR2 is YYNGEE. Using reference TRBV9 and TRBJ2-1 for the parts outside the CDR3, the full variable domain is DSGVTQTPKHLITATGQRVTLRCSPRSGDLSVYWYQQSLDQGLQFLIQYYNGEERAKGNILERFSAQQFPDLHSELNLSSLELGDSALYFCASNRRDAMVDEQFFGPGTRLTVL.

This sequence joins TRBV6-5 and TRBJ1-2; possibly TRBD1 for D (5 bases). Between the trimmed V and J ends, which lost 6 bases and 2 bases, there was a span of 10 bases. Germline V gene data show CDR1 as MNHEY and CDR2 as SVGAGI. The CDR3 totals 13 residues. The CDR3 here is CASRGTANYGYTF. In DNA, the CDR3 is TGTGCCAGCAGAGGGACGGCAAACTATGGCTACACCTTC.

This sequence joins TRBV5-5 and TRBJ2-7, with D tentatively TRBD2 (6 bases). This CDR3 spans 15 amino acids. Trimming shortened V by 0 bases and J by 2 bases, and 12 bases separated the two germline ends. The germline CDR1 and CDR2 sequences are SGHKS and YYEKEE (reference sequence). CDR3 in amino acids: CASSLAGGRPYEQYF. CDR3 DNA: TGTGCCAGCAGCTTGGCCGGGGGTAGACCCTACGAGCAGTACTTC.

V is TRBV19 and J is TRBJ2-7; D unresolved. The length of the CDR3 is 13 residues. Deletions cut 1 base from V and 3 bases from J, with 7 bases between. Germline values: CDR1 LNHDA, CDR2 SQIVND (reference sequence). CDR3 nucleotide sequence: TGTGCCAGTAGTATAGGCAACAGCTACGAGCAGTACTTC. This sequence encodes CASSIGNSYEQYF. Variable domain in full (rest from reference TRBV19 and TRBJ2-7): DGGITQSPKYLFRKEGQNVTLSCEQNLNHDAMYWYRQDPGQGLRLIYYSQIVNDFQKGDIAEGYSVSREKKESFPLTVTSAQKNPTAFYLCASSIGNSYEQYFGPGTRLTVT.

The chain links TRBV6-5 to TRBJ1-1, with a weak D call TRBD1 (5 bases). This CDR3 region has 13 residues. Trimming pared 4 bases from V and 1 base from J, leaving 7 bases between. CDR1 is MNHEY and CDR2 is SVGAGI in the germline V gene. CDR3 sequence (DNA): TGTGCCAGCAGTTTGGGGCGGAACACTGAAGCTTTCTTT. Its protein product is CASSLGRNTEAFF.

This clone is judged medium-sized. This chain links TRBV19 with TRBJ1-5; a weak D match, TRBD1 (6 bases). Germline assignment: CDR1 LNHDA and CDR2 SQIVND (reference sequence). The CDR3 loop spans 14 amino acids. Trimming pared 7 bases from V and 5 bases from J, leaving 15 bases between. The CDR3 region has the DNA TGTGCCAGTACCGGGCAGGGGAGGGATCAGCCCCAGCATTTT. Protein: CASTGQGRDQPQHF. The complete variable domain, with remaining parts taken from reference TRBV19 and TRBJ1-5, reads DGGITQSPKYLFRKEGQNVTLSCEQNLNHDAMYWYRQDPGQGLRLIYYSQIVNDFQKGDIAEGYSVSREKKESFPLTVTSAQKNPTAFYLCASTGQGRDQPQHFGDGTRLSIL.

This rearrangement joins TRBV28 to TRBJ2-1; D is ambiguous. Germline lookup yields CDR1 MDHEN and CDR2 SYDVKM. CDR3 length equals 11 residues. With 3 bases removed from V and 10 bases from J, the gap between germline ends came to 7 bases. This CDR3 reads CASSFVWEQFF. The CDR3 nucleotides read TGTGCCAGCAGTTTTGTCTGGGAGCAGTTCTTC.

This chain connects TRBV6-5 to TRBJ2-7; D is unresolved. The CDR3 length is 11 residues. V lost 0 bases and J 6 bases, leaving 3 bases between the germline ends. Germline V gene lookup returns CDR1 MNHEY and CDR2 SVGAGI. The CDR3 spells CASSYSGEQYF. CDR3 DNA: TGTGCCAGCAGTTACTCCGGCGAGCAGTACTTC.

V gene TRBV25-1 combines with J gene TRBJ2-2; D gene ambiguous. The CDR3 is 15 amino acids. The V and J ends lost 2 bases and 4 bases respectively, with 11 bases between them. Per germline, CDR1 MGHDK and CDR2 SYGVNS. For the CDR3, the DNA is TGTGCCAGCAGTGAAGGTGTCGGCCCCACCGGGGAGCTGTTTTTT. Translation gives CASSEGVGPTGELFF. Supplemented by reference TRBV25-1 and TRBJ2-2, the full variable domain reads EADIYQTPRYLVIGTGKKITLECSQTMGHDKMYWYQQDPGMELHLIHYSYGVNSTEKGDLSSESTVSRIRTEHFPLTLESARPSHTSQYLCASSEGVGPTGELFFGEGSRLTVL.

The chain carries TRBV28 and TRBJ1-1; D is possibly TRBD1 (5 bases). Trimming pared 5 bases from V and 1 base from J, leaving 17 bases between. The CDR3 consists of 16 residues. Per the germline V gene, CDR1 is MDHEN and CDR2 is SYDVKM. The CDR3, as DNA: TGTGCCAGCAGTCCCCCTCTTCTCGGGGGGAACACTGAAGCTTTCTTT. Its protein is CASSPPLLGGNTEAFF.

The chain combines TRBV10-2 with TRBJ1-5; TRBD1 aligns across 9 bases. The ends lost 3 bases at V and 7 bases at J; junction bases unmatched: 7. Germline CDR1 is WSHSY and CDR2 is SAAADI. The CDR3 spans 15 residues. The CDR3, as DNA: TGCGCCAGCAGTGATCCACAGGGGGCCGAGCAGCCCCAGCATTTT. Encoded protein: CASSDPQGAEQPQHF.

The chain recombines TRBV6-5 with TRBJ2-7; D is uncertain. Germline CDR1 reads MNHEY; CDR2 reads SVGAGI. The length of the CDR3 is 10 residues. The V end was cut by 7 bases, the J end by 2 bases, with 3 bases between. The CDR3 DNA reads TGTGCCAGCAAGGCCTACGAGCAGTACTTC. It translates to CASKAYEQYF.

The chain combines TRBV5-1 with TRBJ1-1; D uncertain. The CDR3 totals 14 residues. Trimming removed 4 bases at V and 1 base at J, with 11 bases between. Germline V lookup: CDR1 SGHRS, CDR2 YFSETQ. CDR3 sequence: CASSRETGNTEAFF. Written as DNA, the CDR3 is TGCGCCAGCAGCCGTGAGACCGGGAACACTGAAGCTTTCTTT. Complete variable domain (other parts from reference TRBV5-1 and TRBJ1-1): KAGVTQTPRYLIKTRGQQVTLSCSPISGHRSVSWYQQTPGQGLQFLFEYFSETQRNKGNFPGRFSGRQFSNSRSEMNVSTLELGDSALYLCASSRETGNTEAFFGQGTRLTVV.

This chain links TRBV5-1 with TRBJ2-5, with D possibly TRBD2 on 6 matching bases. V was shortened by 5 bases and J by 2 bases, with 10 bases between the two germline ends. Germline-derived CDR1 and CDR2 are SGHRS and YFSETQ. The CDR3 loop spans 13 amino acids. This CDR3 reads CASRSGGQETQYF. The CDR3 DNA sequence: TGCGCCAGCAGATCTGGAGGGCAAGAGACCCAGTACTTC.

The chain employs TRBV5-1 and TRBJ1-1; 8 nucleotides agree with TRBD1. CDR1 SGHRS and CDR2 YFSETQ come from the germline V gene. There are 16 residues in the CDR3. V lost 0 bases and J lost 1; bases outside the gene matches: 5. CDR3 nucleotide sequence: TGCGCCAGCAGCTTGGGATCCGGGACAGGGAACACTGAAGCTTTCTTT. This sequence encodes CASSLGSGTGNTEAFF.

The CDR3, as DNA: TGTGCCAGCTCTTCGACAGGGATCAACACCGGGGAGCTGTTTTTT. Protein product: CASSSTGINTGELFF. The chain employs TRBV18 and TRBJ2-2; the match to TRBD1 covers 7 bases. CDR3 length: 15 amino acids. Germline CDR1 reads KGHSH; CDR2 reads LQKENI. V shed 6 bases, J shed 2 bases, and the junction held 6 bases outside the gene matches.

This clone appeared a single time. This chain connects TRBV4-1 to TRBJ2-4; D is possibly TRBD1 (6 bases). Trimming shortened V by 0 bases and J by 7 bases, and 10 bases separated the two germline ends. This CDR3 has 14 amino acids. Germline-derived CDR1 and CDR2 are MGHRA and YSYEKL. CDR3 sequence (DNA): TGCGCCAGCAGCCAAGACCCCGACAGGAACATTCAGTACTTC. Translating it yields CASSQDPDRNIQYF.

J is TRBJ2-6 and V is TRBV5-1; TRBD1 agrees at 12 bases. The trim removed 3 bases at V and 1 base at J, leaving 2 bases unmatched. The germline V gene encodes CDR1 SGHRS and CDR2 YFSETQ. The CDR3 is made up of 17 amino acids. The chain's CDR3 is CASSSGQGASGANVLTF. The DNA for the CDR3 is TGCGCCAGCAGCTCGGGACAGGGGGCTTCTGGGGCCAACGTCCTGACTTTC.

The V call is TRBV19, the J call TRBJ1-5; tentative D call: TRBD1 (6 bases). Germline V gives CDR1 LNHDA, CDR2 SQIVND (reference sequence). This CDR3 is built from 14 residues. The V end was cut by 4 bases, the J end by 6 bases, with 13 bases between. The CDR3 spells CASSRAGAIQPQHF. CDR3 sequence (DNA): TGTGCCAGTAGTAGGGCAGGGGCTATTCAGCCCCAGCATTTT.

V usage is TRBV6-5 and J usage is TRBJ1-6; possible D gene TRBD1, 6 bases. Trimming stripped 4 bases from V and 3 bases from J, with 13 bases between. The CDR3 consists of 16 residues. Per the germline V gene, CDR1 is MNHEY and CDR2 is SVGAGI. Written as DNA, the CDR3 is TGTGCCAGCAGTTCAAACAGGGAAATCTATAATTCACCCCTCCACTTT. It codes for CASSSNREIYNSPLHF.

This clone was found a few times. The V gene is TRBV15, the J gene TRBJ1-5; D call uncertain. This CDR3 has 15 residues. CDR1 is LNHNV and CDR2 is YYDKDF in the germline V gene (reference sequence). V lost 0 bases, J lost 2 bases, and 8 bases lay in between. The CDR3 nucleotides read TGTGCCACCAGCAGAGACCGCCTGGGCAATCAGCCCCAGCATTTT. Translating gives CATSRDRLGNQPQHF. The full variable domain, its missing parts supplied by reference TRBV15 and TRBJ1-5, is DAMVIQNPRYQVTQFGKPVTLSCSQTLNHNVMYWYQQKSSQAPKLLFHYYDKDFNNEADTPDNFQSRRPNTSFCFLDIRSPGLGDTAMYLCATSRDRLGNQPQHFGDGTRLSIL.